This TCR beta chain is drawn from a study of radiation and T cells in renal cell carcinoma. Overall study results and limits: In blood, top tumor clones expanded by 2 weeks, shrinking by 4.

The assay was immunoSEQ multiplex PCR, and TCRdb's table has in-frame clones only and misses some. This sample yields some 150,000 clones, of which approximately 88% are seen a single time; 10% to 15% belongs to the top ten. Time point: blood 2 weeks post-SBRT. Specified treatment: 15 Gy SBRT to primary tumor, nephrectomy 4 weeks later. This renal cell carcinoma was of the clear cell type. With respect to this clone: Its antigen is unknown.

The CDR3 has 15 residues. Looked up from germline, CDR1 is SGHTA and CDR2 is FQGTGA. V was clipped by 4 bases and J by 1 base; unmatched bases: 3. This chain links TRBV7-3 with TRBJ2-3; 9 bases line up with TRBD2. The sequence came from a woman aged 50 to 65 with renal cell carcinoma. Source: blood, taken from a patient whose treatment included radiotherapy and nephrectomy. As DNA, the CDR3 is TGTGCCAGCAGCTGGATAGCGGGGGGCACAGATACGCAGTATTTT. This gives the protein CASSWIAGGTDTQYF.